These 14 T cell receptor beta chains originate from one sample sequenced in a study of shared clonotypes between healthy human individuals (dated by TCRdb to 2018 to 2020). The protocol used for the library was the immunoSEQ multiplex PCR assay. In TCRdb, the immuneACCESS table is reduced to in-frame sequences with V and J assigned. These tables do not hold every clone; where another copy was compared, an unresolved V gene accounts for under half, and the others remain unexplained. The sample contains 550,000 to 800,000 clones, less than 95% of them found a single time. Clones ranked in the top ten supply more than 30% of the sample. Sequenced: memory CD8+ T cells from PBMCs. The label giving this sample's cell subset or site can be read as: CD45RO+ cells pooled with CCR7-negative TemRA cells. These receptors originate from a man aged 18 to 29 in good health. Some clones in this sample may be carry-over from other donors' samples.

This chain uses TRBV2 with TRBJ2-7; possibly TRBD1 or TRBD2 for D (5 bases each). The CDR3 is 17 residues long. Germline V CDR1 and CDR2: SNHLY, FYNNEI. V was trimmed by 1 base and J by 0 bases, leaving 16 bases between them. As DNA, the CDR3 is TGTGCCAGCAGTGAAGGGGGACCGCGGCCAGGCTCCTACGAGCAGTACTTC. It specifies CASSEGGPRPGSYEQYF.

The table lists this clone with a few counts. This chain joins TRBV4-2 and TRBJ2-5, with 7 nucleotides matching TRBD2. Germline V gene sequence: CDR1 LGHNA, CDR2 YNFKEQ. CDR3 length: 16 residues. J gave up 5 bases and V 1 base, and 10 bases lay outside the gene matches. CDR3 coding DNA: TGTGCCAGCAGCCAAGGGCTTGGGGGGGGGTCGGAGACCCAGTACTTC. Protein: CASSQGLGGGSETQYF.

This chain connects TRBV9 to TRBJ2-4, with D maybe TRBD2 (5 bases). The V and J ends lost 4 bases and 0 bases respectively, with 11 bases between them. The germline V gene has CDR1 SGDLS and CDR2 YYNGEE. The CDR3 spans 15 residues. This CDR3 reads CASSPAGVAKNIQYF. The CDR3 nucleotides read TGTGCCAGCAGCCCAGCCGGGGTAGCCAAAAACATTCAGTACTTC.

The chain combines TRBV5-1 with TRBJ2-2, with D maybe TRBD1 (5 bases). There are 15 residues in the CDR3. The germline V and J ends were trimmed by 2 bases and 4 bases, with 12 bases remaining between them. Germline V gene data show CDR1 as SGHRS and CDR2 as YFSETQ. CDR3 nucleotides: TGCGCCAGCAGCTTCGAAGGACAATCCACCGGGGAGCTGTTTTTT. As protein: CASSFEGQSTGELFF.

The genes are TRBV4-2 and TRBJ1-1; maybe TRBD1 (6 bases). Germline values: CDR1 LGHNA, CDR2 YNFKEQ. Trimming left V 3 bases short and J 1 base short, with 21 bases between. The CDR3 extends over 18 amino acids. The CDR3 is CASSHFSGAGFSNTEAFF. The CDR3, as DNA: TGTGCCAGCAGCCACTTTTCGGGGGCTGGGTTCTCGAACACTGAAGCTTTCTTT.

The chain couples TRBV15 to TRBJ1-1; D unclear. CDR3 length: 12 residues. Trimming cost V 5 bases and J 5 bases, with 9 bases left between them. Germline values: CDR1 LNHNV, CDR2 YYDKDF (reference sequence). CDR3 protein: CATSGLSTEAFF. For the CDR3, the DNA is TGTGCCACCAGCGGGTTGAGTACTGAAGCTTTCTTT.

CDR3 region: CASRPRGPYYGYTF. The DNA for the CDR3 is TGTGCCAGCAGGCCCAGGGGGCCCTACTATGGCTACACCTTC. The chain employs TRBV28 and TRBJ1-2, with TRBD1 matching 8 bases. CDR3 size: 14 residues. Unmatched junction bases numbered 6, after V lost 6 bases and J lost 3 bases. The V gene's germline CDR1 is MDHEN and CDR2 SYDVKM.

This chain links TRBV7-8 with TRBJ2-7; 8 nucleotides line up with TRBD1. CDR1 and CDR2 from the germline V gene are SGHVS and FQNEAQ. V dropped 6 bases and J dropped 3; count of bases not matched to a gene: 7. This CDR3 has 14 residues. The CDR3 DNA is TGTGCCAGCAGGTCGACAGGGGATCTCTACGAGCAGTACTTC. It encodes CASRSTGDLYEQYF.

The CDR3 here is CASSPILVRTGPISYTF. Written as DNA, the CDR3 is TGTGCCAGCAGTCCGATACTTGTTCGGACAGGCCCTATTAGCTACACCTTC. J is TRBJ1-2 and V is TRBV27, with 7 bases that match TRBD1. V lost 5 bases and J lost 9; bases outside the gene matches: 21. CDR1 is MNHEY, CDR2 SMNVEV, per germline (reference sequence). The CDR3 contains 17 residues.

V usage is TRBV7-8 and J usage is TRBJ1-5; perhaps TRBD1 as D (5 bases). The CDR3 is 18 residues long. With 7 bases removed from V and 2 bases from J, the gap between germline ends came to 24 bases. The V gene's germline CDR1 is SGHVS and CDR2 FQNEAQ. CDR3 sequence reads: CASNQEGGEFGGNQPQHF. The CDR3 region has the DNA TGTGCCAGCAACCAAGAAGGAGGGGAGTTCGGGGGCAATCAGCCCCAGCATTTT.

The chain carries TRBV30 and TRBJ2-7; tentatively, D is TRBD2 (6 bases). V was cut by 5 bases and J by 5 bases, with 19 bases left in between. The CDR3 consists of 14 residues. Germline CDR1 reads GTSNPN; CDR2 reads SVGIG (reference sequence). This chain's CDR3 is CAWGAGTAIDEQYF. CDR3 sequence (DNA): TGTGCCTGGGGGGCCGGGACTGCAATCGACGAGCAGTACTTC.

The chain employs TRBV18 and TRBJ2-2, with 7 bases that match TRBD1. V shed 4 bases and J 2 bases; nucleotides not matched to a gene: 1. Germline loops: CDR1 KGHSH, CDR2 LQKENI. The CDR3 is made up of 14 amino acids. CDR3 DNA: TGTGCCAGCTCACGGGACAGAAACACCGGGGAGCTGTTTTTT. Protein: CASSRDRNTGELFF. The whole variable domain, remainder taken from reference TRBV18 and TRBJ2-2, is NAGVMQNPRHLVRRRGQEARLRCSPMKGHSHVYWYRQLPEEGLKFMVYLQKENIIDESGMPKERFSAEFPKEGPSILRIQQVVRGDSAAYFCASSRDRNTGELFFGEGSRLTVL.

The CDR3 nucleotides are TGTGCCAGCAGCCAAAGTTCCGCAGGGAGTGAAGCTTTCTTT. Amino acids: CASSQSSAGSEAFF. This sequence joins TRBV7-2 and TRBJ1-1; tentative D call: TRBD1 (5 bases). This CDR3 is built from 14 residues. The germline V gene has CDR1 SGHTA and CDR2 FQGNSA. Trimming removed 5 bases at V and 7 bases at J, with 17 bases between.

The chain links TRBV28 to TRBJ1-2; 10 positions match TRBD1. The ends lost 3 bases at V and 8 bases at J; junction bases unmatched: 9. Germline lookup yields CDR1 MDHEN and CDR2 SYDVKM. The CDR3 is 15 residues long. In DNA, the CDR3 is TGTGCCAGCAGTTTGCGTGACAGGGGGCGAAGGGGCTACACCTTC. The encoded protein is CASSLRDRGRRGYTF.